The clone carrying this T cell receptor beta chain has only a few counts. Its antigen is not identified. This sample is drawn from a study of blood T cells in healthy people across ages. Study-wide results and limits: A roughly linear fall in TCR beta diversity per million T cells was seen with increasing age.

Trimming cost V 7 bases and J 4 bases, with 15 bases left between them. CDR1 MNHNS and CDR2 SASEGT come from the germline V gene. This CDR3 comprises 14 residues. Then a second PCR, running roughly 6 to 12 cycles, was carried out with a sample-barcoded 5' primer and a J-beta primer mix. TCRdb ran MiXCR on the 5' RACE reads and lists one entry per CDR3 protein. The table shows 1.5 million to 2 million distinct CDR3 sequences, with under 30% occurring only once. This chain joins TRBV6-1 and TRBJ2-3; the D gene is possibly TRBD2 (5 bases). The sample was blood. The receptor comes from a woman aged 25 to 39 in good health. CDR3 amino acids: CASKRSARADTQYF. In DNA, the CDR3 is TGTGCCAGCAAAAGGAGCGCGAGGGCAGATACGCAGTATTTT.